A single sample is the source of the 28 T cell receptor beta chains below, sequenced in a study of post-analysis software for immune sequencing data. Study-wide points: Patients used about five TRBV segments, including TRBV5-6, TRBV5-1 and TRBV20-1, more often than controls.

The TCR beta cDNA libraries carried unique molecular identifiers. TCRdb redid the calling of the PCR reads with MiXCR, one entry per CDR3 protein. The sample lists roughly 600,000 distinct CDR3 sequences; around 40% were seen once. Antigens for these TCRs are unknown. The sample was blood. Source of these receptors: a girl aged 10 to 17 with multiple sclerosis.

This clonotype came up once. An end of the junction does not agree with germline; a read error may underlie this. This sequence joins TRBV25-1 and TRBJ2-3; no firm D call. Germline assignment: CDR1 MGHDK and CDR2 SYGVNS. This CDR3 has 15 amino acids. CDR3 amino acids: CASSELAGPTDTQDF. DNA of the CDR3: TGTGCCAGCAGTGAACTGGCCGGGCCCACAGATACGCAGGATTTT.

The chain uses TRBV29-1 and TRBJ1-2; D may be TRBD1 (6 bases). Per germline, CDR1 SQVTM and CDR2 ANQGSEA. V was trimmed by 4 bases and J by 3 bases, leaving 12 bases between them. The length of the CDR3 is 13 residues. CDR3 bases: TGCAGCGTTGGGCAGGGGAAGGACTATGGCTACACCTTC. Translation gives CSVGQGKDYGYTF.

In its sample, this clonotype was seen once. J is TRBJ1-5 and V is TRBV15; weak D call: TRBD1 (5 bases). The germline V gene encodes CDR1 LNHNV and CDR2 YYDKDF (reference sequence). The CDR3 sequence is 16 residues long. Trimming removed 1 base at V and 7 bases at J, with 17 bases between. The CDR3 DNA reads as TGTGCCACCAGCAGAGTCGGGACCGGCTTGGGGCAGCCCCAGCATTTT. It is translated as CATSRVGTGLGQPQHF.

The CDR3 loop is CASSQQGGFGYTF. The DNA for the CDR3 is TGCGCCAGCAGCCAACAGGGGGGTTTTGGCTACACCTTC. The chain uses TRBV4-1 and TRBJ1-2, with 7 bases aligning to TRBD1. The CDR3 spans 13 residues. V dropped 2 bases and J dropped 7; count of bases not matched to a gene: 4. CDR1 MGHRA and CDR2 YSYEKL come from the germline V gene.

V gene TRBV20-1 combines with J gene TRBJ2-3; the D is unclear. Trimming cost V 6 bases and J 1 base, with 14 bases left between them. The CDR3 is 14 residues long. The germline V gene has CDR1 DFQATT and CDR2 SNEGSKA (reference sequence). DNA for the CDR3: TGCAGTGCCCTTACCCCTGTCCGCACAGATACGCAGTATTTT. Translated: CSALTPVRTDTQYF.

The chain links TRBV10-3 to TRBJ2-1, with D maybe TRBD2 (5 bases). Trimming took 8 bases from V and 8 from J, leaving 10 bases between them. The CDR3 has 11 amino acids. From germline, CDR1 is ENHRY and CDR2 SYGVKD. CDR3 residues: CAISARDEQFF. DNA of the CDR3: TGTGCCATCTCCGCGCGGGATGAGCAGTTCTTC.

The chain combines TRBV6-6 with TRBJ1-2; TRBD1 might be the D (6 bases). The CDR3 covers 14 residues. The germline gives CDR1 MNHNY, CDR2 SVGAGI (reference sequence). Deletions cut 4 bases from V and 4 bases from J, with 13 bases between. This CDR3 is CASSWDTGLYGYTF. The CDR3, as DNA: TGTGCCAGCAGTTGGGACACAGGGCTCTATGGCTACACCTTC.

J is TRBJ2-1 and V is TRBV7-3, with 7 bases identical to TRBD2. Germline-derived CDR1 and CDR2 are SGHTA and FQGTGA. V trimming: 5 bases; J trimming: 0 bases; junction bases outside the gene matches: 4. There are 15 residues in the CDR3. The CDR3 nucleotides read TGTGCCAGCAGCCCGTGGACTAGCTCCTACAATGAGCAGTTCTTC. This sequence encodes CASSPWTSSYNEQFF.

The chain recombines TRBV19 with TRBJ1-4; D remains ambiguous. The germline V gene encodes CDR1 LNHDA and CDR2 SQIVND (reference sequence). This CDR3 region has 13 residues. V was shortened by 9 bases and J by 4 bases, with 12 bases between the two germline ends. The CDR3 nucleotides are TGTGCCAGCCGACGGCTTCTTAATGAAAAACTGTTTTTT. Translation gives CASRRLLNEKLFF.

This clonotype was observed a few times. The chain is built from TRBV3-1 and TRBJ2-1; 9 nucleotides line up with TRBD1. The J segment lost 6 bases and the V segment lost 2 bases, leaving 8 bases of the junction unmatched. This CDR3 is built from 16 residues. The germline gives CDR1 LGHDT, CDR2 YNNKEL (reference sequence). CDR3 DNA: TGTGCCAGCAGCCAATTGGGACAGGGACAAGGCAATGAGCAGTTCTTC. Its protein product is CASSQLGQGQGNEQFF.

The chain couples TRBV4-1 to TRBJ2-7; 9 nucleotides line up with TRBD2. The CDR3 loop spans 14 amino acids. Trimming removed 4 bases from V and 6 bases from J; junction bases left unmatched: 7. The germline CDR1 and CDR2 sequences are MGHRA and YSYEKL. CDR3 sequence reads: CASSLSGGPGEQYF. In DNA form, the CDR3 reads TGCGCCAGCAGCCTTAGCGGGGGCCCGGGCGAGCAGTACTTC.

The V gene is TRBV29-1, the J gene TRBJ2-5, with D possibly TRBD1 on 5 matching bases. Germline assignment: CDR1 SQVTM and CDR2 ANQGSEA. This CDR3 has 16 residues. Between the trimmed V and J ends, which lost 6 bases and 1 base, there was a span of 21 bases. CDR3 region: CSVGRQALGSQETQYF. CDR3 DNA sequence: TGCAGCGTGGGGCGGCAGGCCTTGGGATCCCAAGAGACCCAGTACTTC.

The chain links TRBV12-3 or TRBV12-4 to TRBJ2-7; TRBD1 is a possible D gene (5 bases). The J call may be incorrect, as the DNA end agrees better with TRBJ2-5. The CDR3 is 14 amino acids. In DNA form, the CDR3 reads TGTGCCAGCAGCTGGGGTCAGGGTCGGGAGACCCAGTACTTC. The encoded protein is CASSWGQGRETQYF.

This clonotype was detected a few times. DNA of the CDR3: TGCAGTGCTAGGTCAGGGGCTGGGGATACGCAGTATTTT. Amino acid sequence: CSARSGAGDTQYF. The rearrangement uses TRBV20-1 and TRBJ2-3; a weak D match, TRBD1 (6 bases). V gave up 3 bases and J gave up 6 bases, with 13 bases separating them. CDR3 length: 13 amino acids. The germline V gene encodes CDR1 DFQATT and CDR2 SNEGSKA (reference sequence).

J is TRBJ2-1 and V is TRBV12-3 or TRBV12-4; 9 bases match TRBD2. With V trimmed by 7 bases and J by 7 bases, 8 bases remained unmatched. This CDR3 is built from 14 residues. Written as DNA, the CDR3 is TGTGCCAGCACCCCGGGACTAGCATGGAATGAGCAGTTCTTC. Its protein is CASTPGLAWNEQFF.

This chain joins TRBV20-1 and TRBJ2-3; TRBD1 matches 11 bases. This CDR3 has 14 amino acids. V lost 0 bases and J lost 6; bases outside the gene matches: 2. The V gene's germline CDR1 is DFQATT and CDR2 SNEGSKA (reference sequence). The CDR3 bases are TGCAGTGCTAGAGACGGACAGGGGGCCGATACGCAGTATTTT. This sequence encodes CSARDGQGADTQYF.

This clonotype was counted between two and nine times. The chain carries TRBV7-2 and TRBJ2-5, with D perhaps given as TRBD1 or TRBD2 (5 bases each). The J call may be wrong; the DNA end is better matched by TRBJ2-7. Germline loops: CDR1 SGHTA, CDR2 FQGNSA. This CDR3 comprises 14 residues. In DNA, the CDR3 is TGTGCCAGCAGCTTCTCCGGGGCAAGGTACGAGCAGTACTTC. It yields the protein CASSFSGARYEQYF.

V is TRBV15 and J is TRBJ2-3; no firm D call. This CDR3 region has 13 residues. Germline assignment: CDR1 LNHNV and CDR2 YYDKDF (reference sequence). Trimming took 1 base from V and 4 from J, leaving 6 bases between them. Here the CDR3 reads CATSRGYSDTQYF. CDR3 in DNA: TGTGCCACCAGCAGAGGGTACTCAGATACGCAGTATTTT. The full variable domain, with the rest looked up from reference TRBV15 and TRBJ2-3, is DAMVIQNPRYQVTQFGKPVTLSCSQTLNHNVMYWYQQKSSQAPKLLFHYYDKDFNNEADTPDNFQSRRPNTSFCFLDIRSPGLGDTAMYLCATSRGYSDTQYFGPGTRLTVL.

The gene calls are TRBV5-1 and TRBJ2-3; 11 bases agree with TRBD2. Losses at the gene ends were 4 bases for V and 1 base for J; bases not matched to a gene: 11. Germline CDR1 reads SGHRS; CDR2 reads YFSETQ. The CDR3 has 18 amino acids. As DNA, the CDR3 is TGCGCCAGCAGCCTACTAGCGGGAGCCTTTGTTGGCACAGATACGCAGTATTTT. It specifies CASSLLAGAFVGTDTQYF.

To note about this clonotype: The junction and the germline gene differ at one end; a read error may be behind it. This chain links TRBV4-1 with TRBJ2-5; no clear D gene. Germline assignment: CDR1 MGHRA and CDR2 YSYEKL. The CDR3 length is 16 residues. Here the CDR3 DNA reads TGCGCCAGCAACCAAGACGGCCGGAGAACGTTTGAGACCCAGTACTTC. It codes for CASNQDGRRTFETQYF.

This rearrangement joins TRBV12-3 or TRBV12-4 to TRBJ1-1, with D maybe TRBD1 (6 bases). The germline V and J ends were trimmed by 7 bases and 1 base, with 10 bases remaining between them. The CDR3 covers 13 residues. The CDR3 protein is CASTRGANTEAFF. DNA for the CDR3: TGTGCCAGCACCCGGGGGGCGAACACTGAAGCTTTCTTT.

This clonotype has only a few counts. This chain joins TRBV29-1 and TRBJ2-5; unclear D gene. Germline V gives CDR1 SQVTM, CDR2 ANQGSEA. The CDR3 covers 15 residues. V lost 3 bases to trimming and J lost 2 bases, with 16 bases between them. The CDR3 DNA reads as TGCAGCGTTGACCCTAGAGGATCGTTACAAGAGACCCAGTACTTC. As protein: CSVDPRGSLQETQYF.

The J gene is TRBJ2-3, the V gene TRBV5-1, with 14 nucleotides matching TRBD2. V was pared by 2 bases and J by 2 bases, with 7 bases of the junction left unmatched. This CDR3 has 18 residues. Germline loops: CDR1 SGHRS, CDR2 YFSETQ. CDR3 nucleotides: TGCGCCAGCAGCTTCTCAATGACTAGCGGGAGGGCCACAGATACGCAGTATTTT. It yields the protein CASSFSMTSGRATDTQYF.

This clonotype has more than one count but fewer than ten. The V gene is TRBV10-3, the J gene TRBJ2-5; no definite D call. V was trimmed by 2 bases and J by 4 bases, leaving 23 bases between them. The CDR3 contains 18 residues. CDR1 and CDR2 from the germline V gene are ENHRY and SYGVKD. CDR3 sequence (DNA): TGTGCCATCAGTGAGCCGAGCAAGGGCAGGAAGAATCGAGAGACCCAGTACTTC. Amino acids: CAISEPSKGRKNRETQYF.

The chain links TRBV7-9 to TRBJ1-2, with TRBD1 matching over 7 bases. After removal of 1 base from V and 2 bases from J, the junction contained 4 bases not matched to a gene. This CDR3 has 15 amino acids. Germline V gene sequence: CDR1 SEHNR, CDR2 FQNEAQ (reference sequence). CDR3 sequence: CASSLEQGKNYGYTF. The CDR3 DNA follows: TGTGCCAGCAGCTTAGAACAGGGGAAGAACTATGGCTACACCTTC.

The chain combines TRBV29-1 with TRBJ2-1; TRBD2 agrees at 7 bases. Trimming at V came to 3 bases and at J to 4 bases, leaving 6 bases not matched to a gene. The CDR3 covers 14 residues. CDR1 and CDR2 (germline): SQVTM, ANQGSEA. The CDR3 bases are TGCAGCGTTGAGCTTAGCGGGCGTTACAATGAGCAGTTCTTC. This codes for CSVELSGRYNEQFF.

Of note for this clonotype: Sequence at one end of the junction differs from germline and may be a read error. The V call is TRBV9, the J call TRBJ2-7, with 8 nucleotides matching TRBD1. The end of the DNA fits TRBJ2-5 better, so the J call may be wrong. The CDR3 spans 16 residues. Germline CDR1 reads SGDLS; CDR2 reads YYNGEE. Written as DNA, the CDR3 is TGTGCCCGCAGCGTAGTAGGGACAGGCTTGAAAGAGACCCAGTACTTC. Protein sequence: CARSVVGTGLKETQYF.

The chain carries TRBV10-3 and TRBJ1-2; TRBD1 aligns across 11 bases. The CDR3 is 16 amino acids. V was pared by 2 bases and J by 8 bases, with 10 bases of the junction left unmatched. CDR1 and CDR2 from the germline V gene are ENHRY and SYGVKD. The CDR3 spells CAISELRDRGWNGYTF. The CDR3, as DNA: TGTGCCATCAGTGAGCTCCGGGACAGGGGGTGGAACGGCTACACCTTC.